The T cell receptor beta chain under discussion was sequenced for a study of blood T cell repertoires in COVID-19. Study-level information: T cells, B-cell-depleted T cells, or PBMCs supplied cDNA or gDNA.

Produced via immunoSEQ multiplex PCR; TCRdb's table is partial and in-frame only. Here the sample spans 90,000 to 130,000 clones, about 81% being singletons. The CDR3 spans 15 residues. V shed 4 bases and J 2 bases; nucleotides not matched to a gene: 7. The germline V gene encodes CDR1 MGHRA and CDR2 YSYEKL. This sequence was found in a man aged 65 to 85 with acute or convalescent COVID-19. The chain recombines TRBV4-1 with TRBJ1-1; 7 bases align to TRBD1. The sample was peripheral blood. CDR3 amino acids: CASSLRDRENTEAFF. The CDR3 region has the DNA TGCGCCAGCAGCCTACGGGACAGAGAAAACACTGAAGCTTTCTTT.